This TCR beta chain was observed in a study of blood T cell repertoires in COVID-19. Background on the study: COVID-19 samples from acute and convalescent phases originated in the United States, Italy and Spain. PBMCs, B-cell-depleted T cells, or T cells were the source of the cDNA or gDNA that made up the material.

In the original workflow: Quantification of nucleated cells was approximated via reference gene primer amplification. The repertoire was sequenced with immunoSEQ multiplex PCR; TCRdb's copy has only in-frame clones and lacks some. That table gives V, J and clone size, and the DNA gave D and trimming. The sample records 150,000 or so clones, about 90% being singletons. V lost 6 bases and J lost 7, with 13 bases in between. Germline CDR1 and CDR2: MNHEY and SVGAGI. The CDR3 contains 13 residues. The sample consisted of peripheral blood. The receptor comes from a man older than 75 with acute or convalescent COVID-19. The rearrangement joins TRBV6-5 to TRBJ1-3; D is uncertain. This chain's CDR3 is CASRRSTLNTIYF. DNA for the CDR3: TGTGCCAGCAGGAGGAGTACTCTTAACACCATATATTTT.